Listed here is a single T cell receptor beta chain. In this sample, this clonotype turned up many times. This clone's antigen is unknown. Nothing much larger sits one base from this clone, and base qualities are not available. The run used an Illumina HiSeq 2500. Quantitative 5'-RACE with molecular barcodes was used to prepare TCR beta libraries. In the authors' own workflow: A new computational method based on a probabilistic model of VDJ rearrangement was used to identify disease-linked TCR variants. Using fastp trimming at Q25 and MiXCR clonotype assembly, TCRdb reanalyzed the public sequencing data and kept in-frame beta chains. Identical CDR3 protein sequences are pooled into one entry, listed with their most common genes and DNA. TCRdb's processing, not the authors' own work, is the source of the V and J calls. This sample has tens of thousands of distinct CDR3 sequences in its table, and about 9% of those were observed once. More than 30% of the sample goes to the ten largest clones.

The record originates from a study of CD8 T cells in ankylosing spondylitis (dated by TCRdb to about 2017). Study-level background: To find TCR variants linked to disease, the study profiled T cell receptor beta repertoires in ankylosing spondylitis patients and healthy donors. The full study cohort comprised 20 to 25 ankylosing spondylitis patients and 85 to 120 healthy donors. Peripheral blood was sampled, and synovial fluid was also collected from ankylosing spondylitis patients. The study at large found these results: A TCR beta motif of about 8 highly homologous amino acid variants appeared characteristic of blood from ankylosing spondylitis patients. Some of the motif variants had been reported before in the synovial fluid and blood of reactive arthritis patients, a finding that suggests common disease-initiation mechanisms. The disease-linked clones had a CD8+ phenotype and were found at relatively low frequencies in peripheral blood. The disease-linked clones were reported to be significantly enriched in matched synovial fluid samples from ankylosing spondylitis patients.

V gives up 5 bases and J gives up 0 bases, and the segment between their germline ends measures 11 bases. In the germline V gene (reference sequence), CDR1 corresponds to DFQATT and CDR2 to SNEGSKA. The CDR3, cysteine through phenylalanine, is 14 amino acids long. The only DNA kept is the CDR3, 42 bases in frame from the first base. The V gene is TRBV20-1 and the J gene is TRBJ1-5; no confident D gene assignment can be made. The material sequenced was blood, either unsorted or a sorted T cell fraction (not recorded which). The sequence came from a male donor with ankylosing spondylitis. The CDR3: CSALTEYSNQPQHF. The nucleotides read TGCAGTGCTCTCACCGAATATAGCAATCAGCCCCAGCATTTT.